The T cell receptor beta chain under discussion was sequenced for a study of blood T cells in healthy people across ages. Notes on the study in general: Age brought a roughly linear fall in TCR beta diversity measured per million T cells. A strong correlation between TCR beta diversity and naive T cell percentage was seen.

Turning to this clonotype: No antigen is known for it.

PCR was performed a second time for 7 to 11 cycles using a sample-barcoded 5' primer and a J-beta primer mix. TCRdb re-called the 5' RACE reads through MiXCR, storing one row per CDR3 protein. The sample carries roughly 1,800,000 distinct CDR3 sequences, around 48% recorded once. This TCR was sampled from a woman between 40 and 55 years old in good health. The sample comprised blood.

The CDR3 region has the DNA TGTGCCAGCAGCTTCGGGGACAGGACCTACGAGCAGTACTTC. Translation: CASSFGDRTYEQYF. The chain has TRBV7-2 and TRBJ2-7; 8 bases match TRBD1. The CDR3 length is 14 residues. Per germline, CDR1 SGHTA and CDR2 FQGNSA. V lost 3 bases and J lost 2; bases outside the gene matches: 3.